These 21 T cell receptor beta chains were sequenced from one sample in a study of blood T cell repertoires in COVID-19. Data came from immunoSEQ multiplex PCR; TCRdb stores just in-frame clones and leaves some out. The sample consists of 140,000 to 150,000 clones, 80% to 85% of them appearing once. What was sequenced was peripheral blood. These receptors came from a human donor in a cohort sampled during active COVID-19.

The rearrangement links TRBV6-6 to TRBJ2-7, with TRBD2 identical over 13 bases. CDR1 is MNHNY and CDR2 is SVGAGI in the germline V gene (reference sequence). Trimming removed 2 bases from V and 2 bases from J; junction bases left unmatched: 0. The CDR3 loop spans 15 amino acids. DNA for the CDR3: TGTGCCAGCAGTTACGGACTAGCGGGGGCCTACGAGCAGTACTTC. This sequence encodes CASSYGLAGAYEQYF.

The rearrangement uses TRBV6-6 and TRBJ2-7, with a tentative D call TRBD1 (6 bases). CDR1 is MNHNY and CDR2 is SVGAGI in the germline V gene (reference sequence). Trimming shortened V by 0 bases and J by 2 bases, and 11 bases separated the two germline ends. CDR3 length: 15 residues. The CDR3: CASSYSRGTTYEQYF. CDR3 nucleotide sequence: TGTGCCAGCAGTTACTCGAGGGGGACGACCTACGAGCAGTACTTC.

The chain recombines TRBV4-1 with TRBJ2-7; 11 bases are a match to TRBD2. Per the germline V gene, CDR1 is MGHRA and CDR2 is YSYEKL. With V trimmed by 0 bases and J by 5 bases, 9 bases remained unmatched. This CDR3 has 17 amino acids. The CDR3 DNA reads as TGCGCCAGCAGCCAAGATTTAGAGACTAGCGGGATCCACGAGCAGTACTTC. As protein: CASSQDLETSGIHEQYF.

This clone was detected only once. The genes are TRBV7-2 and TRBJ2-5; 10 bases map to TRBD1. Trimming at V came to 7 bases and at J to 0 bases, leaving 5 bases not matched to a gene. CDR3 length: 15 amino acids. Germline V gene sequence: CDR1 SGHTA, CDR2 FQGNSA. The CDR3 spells CASKDRGLYQETQYF. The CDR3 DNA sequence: TGTGCCAGCAAGGACAGGGGGTTGTACCAAGAGACCCAGTACTTC.

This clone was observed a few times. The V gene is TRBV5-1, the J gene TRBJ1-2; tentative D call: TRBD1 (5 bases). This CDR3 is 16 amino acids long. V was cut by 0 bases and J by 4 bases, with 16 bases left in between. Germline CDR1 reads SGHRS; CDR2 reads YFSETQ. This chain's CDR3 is CASSLAPPTEVYGYTF. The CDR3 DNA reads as TGCGCCAGCAGCTTGGCTCCCCCGACAGAAGTCTATGGCTACACCTTC.

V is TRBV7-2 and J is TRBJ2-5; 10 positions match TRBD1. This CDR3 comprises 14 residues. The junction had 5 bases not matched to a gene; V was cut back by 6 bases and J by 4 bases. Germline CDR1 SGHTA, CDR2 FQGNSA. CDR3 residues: CASRRQGAGETQYF. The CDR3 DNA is TGTGCCAGCAGACGACAGGGGGCAGGAGAGACCCAGTACTTC.

The CDR3 coding sequence is TGTGCCAGTAGACGGACAGGGGCTAATGAAAAACTGTTTTTT. This gives the protein CASRRTGANEKLFF. The rearrangement links TRBV19 to TRBJ1-4; the match to TRBD1 covers 9 bases. The germline gives CDR1 LNHDA, CDR2 SQIVND (reference sequence). This CDR3 spans 14 amino acids. J gave up 3 bases and V 6 bases, and 2 bases lay outside the gene matches. Full variable domain (outside the CDR3, taken from reference TRBV19 and TRBJ1-4): DGGITQSPKYLFRKEGQNVTLSCEQNLNHDAMYWYRQDPGQGLRLIYYSQIVNDFQKGDIAEGYSVSREKKESFPLTVTSAQKNPTAFYLCASRRTGANEKLFFGSGTQLSVL.

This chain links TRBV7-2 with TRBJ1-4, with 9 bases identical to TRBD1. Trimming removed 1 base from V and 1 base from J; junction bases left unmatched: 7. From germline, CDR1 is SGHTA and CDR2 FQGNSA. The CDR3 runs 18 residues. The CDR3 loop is CASSLEGQGPITNEKLFF. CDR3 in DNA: TGTGCCAGCAGCTTAGAGGGACAGGGTCCCATAACTAATGAAAAACTGTTTTTT.

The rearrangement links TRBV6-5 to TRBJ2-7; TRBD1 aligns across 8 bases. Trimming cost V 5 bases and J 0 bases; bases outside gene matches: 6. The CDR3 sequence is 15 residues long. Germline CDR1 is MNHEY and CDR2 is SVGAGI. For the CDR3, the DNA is TGTGCCAGCAGTACACCGGGACAGGCCTCCTACGAGCAGTACTTC. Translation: CASSTPGQASYEQYF.

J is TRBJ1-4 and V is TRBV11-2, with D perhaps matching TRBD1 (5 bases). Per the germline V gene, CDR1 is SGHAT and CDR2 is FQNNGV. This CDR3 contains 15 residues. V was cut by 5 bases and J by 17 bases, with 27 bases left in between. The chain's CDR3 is CASSHSPNTGASSFF. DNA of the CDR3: TGTGCCAGCAGCCACAGCCCTAATACAGGAGCTAGTTCCTTTTTT.

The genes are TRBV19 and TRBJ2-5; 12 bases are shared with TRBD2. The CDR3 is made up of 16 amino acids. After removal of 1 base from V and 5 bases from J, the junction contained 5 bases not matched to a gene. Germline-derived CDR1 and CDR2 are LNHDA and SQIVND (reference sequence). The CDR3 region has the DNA TGTGCCAGTAGTATAGCCCTAGCGGGAGGGCCGGAGACCCAGTACTTC. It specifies CASSIALAGGPETQYF. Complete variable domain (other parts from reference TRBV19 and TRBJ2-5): DGGITQSPKYLFRKEGQNVTLSCEQNLNHDAMYWYRQDPGQGLRLIYYSQIVNDFQKGDIAEGYSVSREKKESFPLTVTSAQKNPTAFYLCASSIALAGGPETQYFGPGTRLLVL.

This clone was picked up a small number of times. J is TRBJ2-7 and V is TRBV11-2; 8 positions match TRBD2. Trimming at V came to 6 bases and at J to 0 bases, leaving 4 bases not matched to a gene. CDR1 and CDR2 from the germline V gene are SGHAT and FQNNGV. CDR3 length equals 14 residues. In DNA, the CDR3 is TGTGCCAGCAGACTAGCGGTAAGCTCCTACGAGCAGTACTTC. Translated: CASRLAVSSYEQYF.

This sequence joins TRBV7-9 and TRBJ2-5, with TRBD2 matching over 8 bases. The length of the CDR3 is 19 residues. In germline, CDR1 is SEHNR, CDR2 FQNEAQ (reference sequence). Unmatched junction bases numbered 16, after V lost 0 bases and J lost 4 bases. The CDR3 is CASSLAASGSPPKGETQYF. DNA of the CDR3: TGTGCCAGCAGCTTAGCAGCTAGCGGGTCACCCCCAAAGGGAGAGACCCAGTACTTC.

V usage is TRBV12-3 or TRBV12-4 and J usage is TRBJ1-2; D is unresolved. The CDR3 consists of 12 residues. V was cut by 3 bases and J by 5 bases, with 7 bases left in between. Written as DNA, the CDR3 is TGTGCCAGCAGTTTCGGGGATTATGGCTACACCTTC. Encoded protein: CASSFGDYGYTF.

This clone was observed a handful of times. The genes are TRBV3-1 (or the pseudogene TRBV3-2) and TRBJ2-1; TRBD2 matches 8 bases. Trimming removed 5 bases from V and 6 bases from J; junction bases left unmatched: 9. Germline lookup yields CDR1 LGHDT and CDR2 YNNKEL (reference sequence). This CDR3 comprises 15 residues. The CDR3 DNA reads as TGTGCCAGCAGCTATTTCGGGAGGGCCGGCAATGAGCAGTTCTTC. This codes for CASSYFGRAGNEQFF.

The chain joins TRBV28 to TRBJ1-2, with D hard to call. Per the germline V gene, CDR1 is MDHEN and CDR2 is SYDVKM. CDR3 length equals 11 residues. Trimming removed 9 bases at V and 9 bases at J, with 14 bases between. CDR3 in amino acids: CASTSGRSYTF. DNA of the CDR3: TGTGCCAGTACCAGCGGAAGGAGCTACACCTTC.

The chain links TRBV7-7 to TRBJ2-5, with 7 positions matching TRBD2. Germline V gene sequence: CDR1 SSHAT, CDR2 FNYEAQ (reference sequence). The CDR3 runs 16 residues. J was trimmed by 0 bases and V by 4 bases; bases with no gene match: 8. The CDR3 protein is CASSSGLLGYQETQYF. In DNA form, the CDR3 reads TGTGCCAGCAGCTCGGGACTACTGGGATACCAAGAGACCCAGTACTTC.

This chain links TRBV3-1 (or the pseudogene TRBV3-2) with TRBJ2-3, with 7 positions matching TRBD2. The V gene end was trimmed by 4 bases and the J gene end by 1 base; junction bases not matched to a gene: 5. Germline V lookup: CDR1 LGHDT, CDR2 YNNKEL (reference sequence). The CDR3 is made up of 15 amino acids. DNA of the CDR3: TGTGCCAGCAGCCGAAGGCTAGCGGGCACAGATACGCAGTATTTT. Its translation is CASSRRLAGTDTQYF.

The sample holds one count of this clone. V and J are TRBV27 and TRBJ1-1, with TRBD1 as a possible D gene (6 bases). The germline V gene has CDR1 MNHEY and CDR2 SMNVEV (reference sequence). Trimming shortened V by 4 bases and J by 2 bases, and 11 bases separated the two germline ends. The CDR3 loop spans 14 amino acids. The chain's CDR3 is CASSWQGTNTEAFF. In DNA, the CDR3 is TGTGCCAGCAGTTGGCAGGGGACAAACACTGAAGCTTTCTTT.

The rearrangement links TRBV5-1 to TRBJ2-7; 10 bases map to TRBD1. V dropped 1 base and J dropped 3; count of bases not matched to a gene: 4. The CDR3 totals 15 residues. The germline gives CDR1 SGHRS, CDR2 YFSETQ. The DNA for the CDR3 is TGCGCCAGCAGCTTGCAGGACAGGGGGATCTACGAGCAGTACTTC. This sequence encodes CASSLQDRGIYEQYF. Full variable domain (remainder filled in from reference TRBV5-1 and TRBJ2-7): KAGVTQTPRYLIKTRGQQVTLSCSPISGHRSVSWYQQTPGQGLQFLFEYFSETQRNKGNFPGRFSGRQFSNSRSEMNVSTLELGDSALYLCASSLQDRGIYEQYFGPGTRLTVT.

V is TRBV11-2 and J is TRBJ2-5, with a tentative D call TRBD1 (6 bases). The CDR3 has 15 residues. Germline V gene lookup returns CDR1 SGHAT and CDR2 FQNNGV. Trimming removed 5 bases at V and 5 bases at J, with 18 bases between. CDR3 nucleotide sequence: TGTGCCAGCAGCCCTGGGGGACATCCTAGGGAGACCCAGTACTTC. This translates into CASSPGGHPRETQYF.